Listed here is a single T cell receptor beta chain. Its recognized antigen is unknown. Qualities for individual bases were not recorded, and no much larger clone is one base off. The CDR3 regions of human TCRbeta chains were subjected to immunosequencing. As for how the authors treated the data: Repertoire TCRs were matched against a reference library of SARS-CoV-2-specific TCRs generated with the MIRA antigen-specificity platform. Breadth was defined as the fraction of unique TCRs that were SARS-CoV-2-associated. Depth was defined as the fraction of total T cells that were SARS-CoV-2-associated. Using the MIRA data, every spike-specific TCR was mapped to the spike region that the TCR reacted to and assigned to either a CD4 or a CD8 class. Log10-transformed breadth and depth values were compared by one-way ANOVA with Sidak's multiple comparisons tests. Sourced from immuneACCESS, this table was stored by TCRdb with only in-frame sequences that have V and J called. A share of the clones is absent; for the studies checked, an unresolved V gene accounts for under half, and the remainder has no known explanation. The V and J calls and the clone size are those of that table, but D and trimming were determined from the DNA. The sample contains 100,000 to 150,000 clones, more than 70% of them found a single time. Of the sample, under 5% falls within the top ten clones.

Explained via the paper, the time point label denotes: baseline before first vaccination. Vaccinee samples came from UK trials COV001 and COV002, including a single-blind randomized controlled phase 2/3 trial of AZD1222 (ChAdOx1 nCoV-19) in healthy adults. Trial participant PBMC samples were collected at day 0 and day 28 after the second dose for TCRbeta chain sequencing. The sample is drawn from a study of T cell responses to AZD1222 COVID-19 vaccine (dated by TCRdb to 2020 to 2022). Study-level background: AZD1222 recipients with second doses at about 4 weeks or about 12 weeks were pooled, because spike-specific TCR depth and breadth did not differ between schedules. TCR sequencing was performed for about 250 trial participants, of whom 200 to 210 were given two doses of AZD1222 and approximately 25 were given two doses of MenACWY control vaccine. Enrollment into the trials was organized by age into subgroups of 18-55, 56-69 and 70-plus years, and those subgroups contained roughly 150, 30 and 60 TCR-sequenced participants, respectively.

From its cysteine to its phenylalanine, the CDR3 spans 16 amino acids. Just the 48-base CDR3 DNA is kept, in frame starting at base 1. Sequences KGHDR (CDR1) and SFDVKD (CDR2) are obtained from the germline V gene. V has 5 bases trimmed and J has 5 bases trimmed; junction bases matching no gene number 10. Overall results and qualifications from the work: Vaccine-associated CD4 TCRs spanned the whole spike protein, with dominant responses in regions 160-218 and 743-854. The 56-69-year group was small, and its depth increase did not reach significance, likely because of low power. Nearly half of unique spike-specific TCRs reportedly recognized epitopes outside regions mutated in the B.1.351 and B.1.1.7 variants. No day 14 peak-response samples were available, so repertoires were characterized only after the peak T cell response. Spike-specific TCR breadth and depth rose significantly after two AZD1222 doses compared with day 0 and with MenACWY recipients. Most participants were white British and females outnumbered males, and the authors suggested that clonal diversity may have been underestimated. Conclusions about previously exposed vaccinees are limited because only a handful of AZD1222 recipients were SARS-CoV-2 seropositive at baseline.

The sequencing used peripheral blood, collected on day 0 of AZD1222 vaccination. Recombination linked TRBV24-1 to TRBJ2-7, with 11 bases matching TRBD1. This clonotype was obtained from an adult in good health. The CDR3 reads CATSAKTGTGGNEQYF. The DNA is TGTGCCACCAGTGCTAAAACCGGGACAGGGGGTAACGAGCAGTACTTC.